A selection of T cell receptor beta chains follows, all from one sample in a study of cytomegalovirus exposure and HLA in healthy donors. Sequenced by immunoSEQ multiplex PCR; TCRdb stores in-frame clones only, minus some. The sample holds about 150,000 clones, 76% seen once. The sample comprised PBMCs. These receptor sequences come from a male donor in good health and CMV-seronegative. CDR3s include the opening cysteine and the closing phenylalanine or tryptophan. A D gene is named only where the DNA matches it firmly. Part of the rows lack a size; the others show once, few, many or a class for expanded clones.

>NA|TRBV6-5|TRBJ2-2|NA
CASSQGSGELFF
TGTGCCAGCAGCCAGGGGTCCGGGGAGCTGTTTTTT
>TRBD2|TRBV2|TRBJ2-3|NA
CAAALWGGVTDTQYF
TGTGCCGCAGCACTATGGGGGGGAGTCACAGATACGCAGTATTTT
>NA|TRBV5-1|TRBJ2-3|few
CASTFEASRGSDTQYF
TGCGCCAGCACCTTTGAGGCGTCCCGAGGGAGTGATACGCAGTATTTT
>TRBD1|TRBV7-2|TRBJ2-3|NA
CASSPDRVTDTQYF
TGTGCCAGCAGCCCTGACAGGGTGACAGATACGCAGTATTTT
>NA|TRBV28|TRBJ2-2|NA
CASSSRFTGELFF
TGTGCCAGCAGTTCGCGGTTCACCGGGGAGCTGTTTTTT
>NA|TRBV7-3|TRBJ2-7|NA
CASSLTEASDGFTLEQYF
TGTGCCAGCAGCTTAACGGAGGCTTCCGACGGGTTCACTTTAGAGCAGTACTTC
>NA|TRBV7-6|TRBJ1-3|NA
CASSLSTVSGNTIYF
TGTGCCAGCAGCTTAAGTACGGTCTCTGGAAACACCATATATTTT
>NA|TRBV6-5|TRBJ2-7|NA
CASSYSTGLSSYEQYF
TGTGCCAGCAGTTACTCTACAGGGTTGAGCTCCTACGAGCAGTACTTC
>NA|TRBV19|TRBJ2-3|few
CASNDRFTDTQYF
TGTGCCAGTAACGACAGGTTCACAGATACGCAGTATTTT
>NA|TRBV5-1|TRBJ2-3|few
CASSSAGHLTDTQYF
TGCGCCAGCAGCTCGGCAGGGCATCTCACAGATACGCAGTATTTT
>NA|TRBV2|TRBJ1-1|NA
CASENNRVGTEAFF
TGTGCCAGCGAAAATAACAGGGTAGGCACTGAAGCTTTCTTT
>NA|TRBV9|TRBJ2-7|NA
CASSVGAGAYEQYF
TGTGCCAGCAGCGTAGGGGCAGGGGCCTACGAGCAGTACTTC
>TRBD1|TRBV4-2|TRBJ1-6|once
CASSQEPRLAQGITNSPLHF
TGTGCCAGCAGCCAAGAGCCTCGCCTGGCACAGGGGATAACTAATTCACCCCTCCACTTT
>TRBD2|TRBV30|TRBJ2-5|NA
CAWRSWASGRPQGETQYF
TGTGCCTGGAGGTCATGGGCTAGCGGGAGGCCACAGGGAGAGACCCAGTACTTC
>TRBD1|TRBV11-2|TRBJ2-7|NA
CASSLSPDRVYEQYF
TGTGCCAGCAGCTTATCCCCGGACAGGGTCTACGAGCAGTACTTC
>NA|TRBV4-3|TRBJ1-4|few
CASSFGVTNEKLFF
TGCGCCAGCAGCTTCGGAGTGACTAATGAAAAACTGTTTTTT
>NA|TRBV5-1|TRBJ2-1|NA
CASSSTGVGNEQFF
TGCGCCAGCAGCTCGACGGGAGTAGGCAATGAGCAGTTCTTC
>NA|TRBV4-3|TRBJ1-6|NA
CASSQQFSPYNSPLHF
TGCGCCAGCAGCCAACAGTTCTCCCCCTATAATTCACCCCTCCACTTT
>TRBD2|TRBV5-1|TRBJ2-7|few
CASSLTSGGSSYEQYF
TGCGCCAGCAGCTTAACTAGCGGGGGGAGCTCCTACGAGCAGTACTTC
>TRBD1|TRBV25-1|TRBJ2-7|NA
CASSEAGGRWMVAREQYF
TGTGCCAGCAGTGAGGCAGGGGGCCGTTGGATGGTGGCTCGAGAGCAGTACTTC
>NA|TRBV7-2|TRBJ1-1|NA
CASSLTGTSNTEAFF
TGTGCCAGCAGCTTAACCGGGACTAGCAACACTGAAGCTTTCTTT
>TRBD2|TRBV27|TRBJ2-1|NA
CASSAAGLAGGSYNEQFF
TGTGCCAGCAGCGCAGCAGGACTAGCGGGAGGCTCCTACAATGAGCAGTTCTTC
>TRBD1|TRBV28|TRBJ1-1|NA
CASSFIGRGQRNTEAFF
TGTGCCAGCAGTTTTATTGGTCGGGGACAGAGGAACACTGAAGCTTTCTTT
>NA|TRBV28|TRBJ1-2|NA
CAIWEGSNYGYTF
TGTGCCATTTGGGAGGGCTCGAACTATGGCTACACCTTC
>NA|TRBV6-6|TRBJ1-2|NA
CASGQWDYGYTF
TGTGCCAGCGGACAGTGGGACTATGGCTACACCTTC
>TRBD2|TRBV6-5|TRBJ2-6|NA
CACAGEAGANVLTF
TGTGCCTGCGCGGGAGAGGCTGGGGCCAACGTCCTGACTTTC
>TRBD1|TRBV5-4|TRBJ1-1|NA
CASSLGQGTTEAFF
TGTGCCAGCAGCCTGGGACAGGGGACCACTGAAGCTTTCTTT
>TRBD2|TRBV7-3|TRBJ2-3|NA
CASSPSGAGTDTQYF
TGTGCCAGCAGCCCTAGCGGGGCCGGGACAGATACGCAGTATTTT
>NA|TRBV18|TRBJ1-1|NA
CASSPKTGNTEAFF
TGTGCCAGCTCACCGAAGACAGGGAACACTGAAGCTTTCTTT
>NA|TRBV5-1|TRBJ2-5|NA
CASSSQGYQETQYF
TGCGCCAGCAGCAGTCAGGGGTACCAAGAGACCCAGTACTTC
>TRBD1|TRBV18|TRBJ2-5|NA
CASSPGTGLLRETQYF
TGTGCCAGCTCACCAGGGACAGGGCTATTGAGGGAGACCCAGTACTTC
>NA|TRBV11-1|TRBJ1-1|few
CASSLLGPNTEAFF
TGTGCCAGCAGCCTACTTGGGCCGAACACTGAAGCTTTCTTT
>NA|TRBV28|TRBJ1-5|NA
CASSLSDSNQPQHF
TGTGCCAGCAGTTTGAGTGATAGCAATCAGCCCCAGCATTTT
>TRBD2|TRBV7-9|TRBJ2-3|NA
CASSLPLARTDTQYF
TGTGCCAGCAGCTTACCACTAGCGAGGACAGATACGCAGTATTTT
>NA|TRBV15|TRBJ2-2|NA
CATSRGGGVYAGELFF
TGTGCCACCAGCAGAGGTGGAGGGGTATATGCCGGGGAGCTGTTTTTT
>TRBD2|TRBV10-3|TRBJ2-1|NA
CAIRWTSGSNEQFF
TGTGCCATCAGATGGACTAGCGGGAGCAATGAGCAGTTCTTC
>TRBD1|TRBV28|TRBJ1-6|NA
CASMAQGGSYNSPLHF
TGTGCCAGCATGGCACAGGGGGGCTCTTATAATTCACCCCTCCACTTT
>NA|TRBV19|TRBJ1-4|NA
CASRWGEATTNEKLFF
TGTGCCAGCAGATGGGGGGAAGCTACAACTAATGAAAAACTGTTTTTT
>NA|TRBV9|TRBJ2-5|NA
CASSVGNAVGETQYF
TGTGCCAGCAGCGTAGGGAACGCGGTCGGGGAGACCCAGTACTTC
>TRBD2|TRBV28|TRBJ2-2|few
CASSLSLAGAGELFF
TGTGCCAGCAGTTTAAGCCTAGCGGGCGCGGGGGAGCTGTTTTTT
>TRBD2|TRBV7-2|TRBJ2-7|NA
CASSRTGTSNSYEQYF
TGTGCCAGCAGCCGCACCGGGACTAGCAACTCCTACGAGCAGTACTTC
>TRBD2|TRBV28|TRBJ2-1|NA
CASSSLREGRPSEQFF
TGTGCCAGCAGTTCGCTACGGGAGGGTCGGCCAAGTGAGCAGTTCTTC
>NA|TRBV7-2|TRBJ2-1|few
CASSIYGHEQFF
TGTGCCAGCAGCATATATGGGCATGAGCAGTTCTTC
>NA|TRBV27|TRBJ2-1|NA
CASSLFGDSPPYNEQFF
TGTGCCAGCAGTTTATTCGGGGACTCGCCCCCCTACAATGAGCAGTTCTTC
>NA|TRBV15|TRBJ2-1|once
CATRREGRGYGNEQFF
TGTGCCACCAGAAGAGAAGGTAGGGGTTATGGCAATGAGCAGTTCTTC
>TRBD2|TRBV7-2|TRBJ2-3|NA
CASSLGAGLTQYF
TGTGCCAGCAGCTTAGGAGCGGGACTTACGCAGTATTTT
>NA|TRBV7-9|TRBJ1-6|NA
CASSLAGGNSPLHF
TGTGCCAGCAGCTTAGCGGGGGGGAATTCACCCCTCCACTTT
>TRBD1|TRBV25-1|TRBJ1-1|NA
CASSDRTGGGKGEAFF
TGTGCCAGCAGTGATCGGACAGGGGGCGGGAAAGGTGAAGCTTTCTTT
>NA|TRBV27|TRBJ2-7|NA
CASSLSTGYEQYF
TGTGCCAGCAGTTTATCGACCGGGTACGAGCAGTACTTC
>NA|TRBV4-1|TRBJ1-4|NA
CASSQVLNEKLFF
TGCGCCAGCAGCCAAGTTCTGAATGAAAAACTGTTTTTT
>NA|TRBV5-8|TRBJ1-4|NA
CASSFRGINEKLFF
TGTGCCAGCAGCTTCCGGGGGATTAATGAAAAACTGTTTTTT